The 32 T cell receptor beta chains presented below share a single source sample, sequenced in a study of T cells expressing NK-cell markers. TCRdb reprocessed the 5' RACE reads; each CDR3 protein has one entry and no DNA is given. This repertoire comprises 400,000 to 450,000 distinct CDR3 sequences; its ten largest clones make up roughly 8%. The sample consisted of blood T cells: a sorted CD56 or NKG2C T cell subset, CD4+ or CD8+ T cells, or bulk PBMC T cells (not recorded which). The receptors were sampled from a woman between 18 and 75 years old in good health.

The chain links TRBV12-3 or TRBV12-4 to TRBJ2-2; TCRdb lists TRBD1, though no DNA is available to test this call. The CDR3 has 17 residues. CDR3: CASSLEPARGSAGELFF.

This rearrangement joins TRBV7-2 to TRBJ1-5; absent DNA, TCRdb's TRBD1 call cannot be checked. CDR1 and CDR2 (germline): SGHTA, FQGNSA. The CDR3 length is 15 residues. The CDR3 is CASSFGTGGLEPQHF.

The rearrangement joins TRBV29-1 to TRBJ2-7. This CDR3 is built from 12 residues. CDR1 SQVTM and CDR2 ANQGSEA come from the germline V gene. CDR3: CSVGSRAYEQYF.

This chain links TRBV20-1 with TRBJ1-5; TCRdb reports TRBD1, a call that lacks DNA to check it against. The CDR3 runs 15 residues. Per the germline V gene, CDR1 is DFQATT and CDR2 is SNEGSKA (reference sequence). CDR3 protein: CSARKQGNSNQPQHF.

The chain combines TRBV11-1 with TRBJ2-2; TCRdb outputs TRBD1, but without DNA this stays unchecked. Germline V gene sequence: CDR1 SGHAT, CDR2 FQDESV (reference sequence). CDR3 length equals 18 residues. This CDR3 reads CASSTRAISGTEGGELFF.

This rearrangement joins TRBV10-3 to TRBJ2-7; no DNA is available, so the TRBD1 call from TCRdb remains unchecked. Germline V gene lookup returns CDR1 ENHRY and CDR2 SYGVKD. This CDR3 is 12 amino acids long. This CDR3 reads CANGDPTAEQYF.

The chain recombines TRBV4-3 with TRBJ2-5; TCRdb returns TRBD2, unconfirmable since there is no DNA. The CDR3 contains 20 residues. Per the germline V gene, CDR1 is LGHNA and CDR2 is YSLEER. The CDR3 sequence: CASSQEPTSGSGWVQETQYF.

This chain connects TRBV7-2 to TRBJ2-1. Germline lookup yields CDR1 SGHTA and CDR2 FQGNSA. The CDR3 is 14 amino acids. The CDR3 region is CASSLVGNPNEQFF.

This chain joins TRBV2 and TRBJ2-2; as DNA is missing, the TRBD2 call by TCRdb cannot be tested. The CDR3 is 15 residues long. The V gene's germline CDR1 is SNHLY and CDR2 FYNNEI. CDR3 region: CASSEWLVYTGELFF. The full variable domain, in which reference TRBV2 and TRBJ2-2 provide the parts outside the CDR3, is EPEVTQTPSHQVTQMGQEVILRCVPISNHLYFYWYRQILGQKVEFLVSFYNNEISEKSEIFDDQFSVERPDGSNFTLKIRSTKLEDSAMYFCASSEWLVYTGELFFGEGSRLTVL.

The chain employs TRBV7-8 and TRBJ2-7; the TCRdb call, TRBD1, lacks DNA for checking. Germline loops: CDR1 SGHVS, CDR2 FQNEAQ. This CDR3 comprises 15 residues. This CDR3 is CASSLGGTTSYEQYF.

The CDR3 is CASSRSLLVVAKNIQYF. This rearrangement joins TRBV6-2 or TRBV6-3 to TRBJ2-4; lacking DNA, the TRBD1 call made by TCRdb goes unchecked. Germline assignment: CDR1 MNHEY and CDR2 SVGEGT. This CDR3 has 17 amino acids.

This CDR3 reads CSVAGPRGHNEQFF. The rearrangement uses TRBV29-1 and TRBJ2-1; TCRdb lists TRBD2, though no DNA is available to test this call. This CDR3 has 14 amino acids. Looked up from germline, CDR1 is SQVTM and CDR2 is ANQGSEA.

This chain links TRBV7-2 with TRBJ2-1; TCRdb's D call, TRBD2, is unchecked because there is no DNA. Germline V gives CDR1 SGHTA, CDR2 FQGNSA. The CDR3 loop spans 14 amino acids. CDR3 amino acids: CASSLTSDYNEQFF.

This chain connects TRBV3-1 to TRBJ2-1; TCRdb names TRBD2, which stays unverified in the absence of DNA. This CDR3 spans 17 amino acids. CDR1 is LGHDT and CDR2 is YNNKEL in the germline V gene (reference sequence). CDR3 sequence reads: CASSQAVLAATYNEQFF.

The chain employs TRBV20-1 and TRBJ2-6. The CDR3 runs to 12 residues. Germline loops: CDR1 DFQATT, CDR2 SNEGSKA (reference sequence). CDR3 amino acids: CSAREVANVLTF.

The chain combines TRBV15 with TRBJ2-3. Germline CDR1 reads LNHNV; CDR2 reads YYDKDF (reference sequence). The CDR3 length is 15 residues. The CDR3: CATSRDGYQQDTQYF.

CDR3 region: CSASQGYEQYF. The chain employs TRBV20-1 and TRBJ2-7; the TCRdb call, TRBD1, lacks DNA for checking. Germline CDR1 reads DFQATT; CDR2 reads SNEGSKA (reference sequence). The CDR3 consists of 11 residues.

The V gene is TRBV29-1, the J gene TRBJ2-5. The CDR3 is 12 amino acids. The germline CDR1 and CDR2 sequences are SQVTM and ANQGSEA. CDR3 loop: CSVEERRETQYF.

The rearrangement links TRBV20-1 to TRBJ1-1; without DNA, the TCRdb call of TRBD1 cannot be checked. The CDR3 has 13 residues. CDR1 DFQATT and CDR2 SNEGSKA come from the germline V gene (reference sequence). The CDR3 loop is CSARRRANTEAFF.

The genes are TRBV20-1 and TRBJ2-2. This CDR3 has 15 amino acids. Germline CDR1 DFQATT, CDR2 SNEGSKA (reference sequence). The CDR3 protein is CSASYVSPNTGELFF.

The chain joins TRBV29-1 to TRBJ2-1; TCRdb outputs TRBD1, but without DNA this stays unchecked. Looked up from germline, CDR1 is SQVTM and CDR2 is ANQGSEA. The CDR3 contains 15 residues. Here the CDR3 reads CSVAGREGYYNEQFF.

V and J are TRBV12-3 or TRBV12-4 and TRBJ2-5; there is no DNA to check the TCRdb D call of TRBD1. The CDR3 sequence is 14 residues long. CDR3 sequence reads: CASSLSGGEETQYF.

J is TRBJ2-4 and V is TRBV10-3; TCRdb names TRBD2, which stays unverified in the absence of DNA. Germline CDR1 and CDR2: ENHRY and SYGVKD. CDR3 length equals 16 residues. CDR3 sequence: CAISAARIVGANIQYF.

This chain joins TRBV6-2 or TRBV6-3 and TRBJ2-1; TCRdb proposes TRBD1, but this gene call is untestable without DNA. The CDR3 spans 11 residues. The germline V gene has CDR1 MNHEY and CDR2 SVGEGT. CDR3 sequence reads: CASSEGQEQFF.

V gene TRBV20-1 combines with J gene TRBJ2-3; TCRdb's D call of TRBD1 is untestable without DNA. The CDR3 has 16 amino acids. CDR1 is DFQATT and CDR2 is SNEGSKA in the germline V gene (reference sequence). Here the CDR3 reads CSANPVLAGATDTQYF.

The chain uses TRBV27 and TRBJ2-7; lacking DNA, the TRBD1 call made by TCRdb goes unchecked. Germline V gene sequence: CDR1 MNHEY, CDR2 SMNVEV (reference sequence). This CDR3 comprises 13 residues. The chain's CDR3 is CASSLSQGYEQYF.

This rearrangement joins TRBV12-3 or TRBV12-4 to TRBJ2-3; TCRdb designates TRBD2, a call that cannot be tested without DNA. The CDR3 length is 15 residues. The CDR3 reads CASSLDALLTDTQYF.

The chain combines TRBV12-3 or TRBV12-4 with TRBJ1-1; TCRdb reports TRBD1, a call that lacks DNA to check it against. This CDR3 is built from 12 residues. The CDR3 spells CASTQKGGGAFF.

The CDR3 region is CSAGEPFRGRETQYF. The J gene is TRBJ2-5, the V gene TRBV20-1; TCRdb calls TRBD1, which cannot be checked without DNA. Germline CDR1 reads DFQATT; CDR2 reads SNEGSKA (reference sequence). The CDR3 is made up of 15 amino acids.

This chain connects TRBV7-3 to TRBJ1-1. CDR1 SGHTA and CDR2 FQGTGA come from the germline V gene. This CDR3 region has 15 residues. CDR3 protein: CASSGSGDTNTEAFF.

The rearrangement joins TRBV10-3 to TRBJ1-6; TCRdb designates TRBD1, a call that cannot be tested without DNA. The CDR3 consists of 12 residues. CDR1 and CDR2 (germline): ENHRY, SYGVKD. The CDR3 is CAHRAGNSPLHF.

V and J are TRBV12-3 or TRBV12-4 and TRBJ1-1; with no DNA, the TCRdb D assignment of TRBD1 cannot be verified. CDR3 length: 12 amino acids. CDR3: CASRISGLKAFF.